This TCR beta chain was captured in a study of Graves' ophthalmopathy and Graves' hyperthyroidism. Across the study: No treatment had been given when peripheral blood was collected at initial diagnosis.

Ophthalmopathy donors' eye disease showed moderate-to-severe activity, CAS of at least 3, NOSPECS of at least 4 and duration under 3 months. As diagnostic evidence, clinical symptoms, serum thyroxine, TRAb, thyroid ultrasound and orbital computed tomography were relied upon. Study conclusions and caveats: This model predicted ophthalmopathy progression (sensitivity 65% to 71%, specificity 72.22%).

In regard to this clonotype: Antigen specificity is unknown.

The study amplified TCR beta CDR3 regions using RNA transcripts. Amplification began with first-round RT-PCR using HTBI primers, then second-round multiplex PCR was performed. From the multiplex PCR reads, TCRdb called clonotypes with MiXCR, one entry per CDR3 protein. The profile shows 150,000 to 200,000 distinct CDR3 sequences, about two fifths of them singletons. The clonotype was recovered from a man aged 25 to 40 with Graves' ophthalmopathy. Sequenced input: peripheral blood.

The CDR3 region is CASSDGSVQGRGYGYTF. In DNA, the CDR3 is TGTGCCAGCAGCGACGGCTCCGTCCAGGGACGCGGCTATGGCTACACCTTC. The genes are TRBV11-2 and TRBJ1-2; TRBD1 might be the D (5 bases). V lost 5 bases, J lost 4 bases, and 23 bases lay in between. The CDR3 is 17 amino acids. Per germline, CDR1 SGHAT and CDR2 FQNNGV.